This TCR beta chain was recorded in a study of cytomegalovirus exposure and HLA in healthy donors. The PCR was carried out with 60 Vbeta primers and 13 Jbeta primers. Data came from immunoSEQ multiplex PCR; TCRdb stores just in-frame clones and leaves some out. The sample carries 150,000 to 250,000 clones, 79% recorded once. Trimming shortened V by 6 bases and J by 3 bases, and 8 bases separated the two germline ends. The CDR3 covers 11 residues. Germline V gene data show CDR1 as SQVTM and CDR2 as ANQGSEA. On this clone: The antigen remains unidentified.

Study results and caveats: A later analysis found that most CMV-associated TCR beta chains appeared HLA-restricted. What was likely a sequencing artifact was a cluster of highly shared sequence variants. The study recorded around 160 TCR beta chains that were cytomegalovirus-associated. Other equally common chains were less clonally expanded than HLA-associated TCR beta chains, a later analysis showed.

The chain couples TRBV29-1 to TRBJ1-1, with D hard to call. The specimen was PBMCs. The clonotype originates from a woman under 40 in good health and CMV-seropositive. Written as DNA, the CDR3 is TGCAGCGTCGCATCAGACACTGAAGCTTTCTTT. Translated, it gives CSVASDTEAFF. The full variable domain, in which reference TRBV29-1 and TRBJ1-1 provide the parts outside the CDR3, is SAVISQKPSRDICQRGTSLTIQCQVDSQVTMMFWYRQQPGQSLTLIATANQGSEATYESGFVIDKFPISRPNLTFSTLTVSNMSPEDSSIYLCSVASDTEAFFGQGTRLTVV.